This section outlines one T cell receptor (beta chain) sequence together with its context. Clones were sequenced by immunoSEQ multiplex PCR, and TCRdb holds only the in-frame ones, with some missing. Counted here are some 170,000 clones, 82% occurring once; the ten biggest clones make up roughly 9%. The sample belongs to a study of blood T cell repertoires in COVID-19. Study in general: COVID-19 samples collected from the United States, Italy and Spain covered acute and convalescent phases. PBMCs, B-cell-depleted T cells, or T cells provided the cDNA or gDNA that made up the material.

With V trimmed by 3 bases and J by 2 bases, 4 bases remained unmatched. The V gene's germline CDR1 is DFQATT and CDR2 SNEGSKA (reference sequence). The CDR3 consists of 15 residues. The clonotype comes from a woman aged 70-85 years with acute or convalescent COVID-19. The chain uses TRBV20-1 and TRBJ2-3; 11 nucleotides match TRBD2. Sample: peripheral blood. In DNA form, the CDR3 reads TGCAGTGCTAGTCGGACTAGCGGGTACACAGATACGCAGTATTTT. Encoded protein: CSASRTSGYTDTQYF.